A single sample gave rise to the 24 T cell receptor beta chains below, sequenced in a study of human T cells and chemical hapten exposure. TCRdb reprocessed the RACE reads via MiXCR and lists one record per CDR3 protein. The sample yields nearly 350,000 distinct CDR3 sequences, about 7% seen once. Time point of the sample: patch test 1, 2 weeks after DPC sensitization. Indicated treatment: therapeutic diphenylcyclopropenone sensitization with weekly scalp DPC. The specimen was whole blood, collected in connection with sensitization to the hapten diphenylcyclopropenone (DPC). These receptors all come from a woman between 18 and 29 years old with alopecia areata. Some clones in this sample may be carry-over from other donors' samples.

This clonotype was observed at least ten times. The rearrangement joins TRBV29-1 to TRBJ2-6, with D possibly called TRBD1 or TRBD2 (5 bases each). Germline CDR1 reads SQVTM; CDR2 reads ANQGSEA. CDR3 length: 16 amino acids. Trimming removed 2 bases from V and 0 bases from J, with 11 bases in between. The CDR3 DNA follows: TGCAGCGTTGAACGGGACGTGGACTCTGGGGCCAACGTCCTGACTTTC. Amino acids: CSVERDVDSGANVLTF.

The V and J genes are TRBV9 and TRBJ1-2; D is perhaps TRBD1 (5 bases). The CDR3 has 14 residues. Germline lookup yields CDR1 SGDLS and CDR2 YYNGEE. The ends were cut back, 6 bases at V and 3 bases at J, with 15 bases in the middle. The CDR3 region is CASTPGTADYGYTF. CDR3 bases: TGTGCCAGCACCCCCGGGACGGCGGACTATGGCTACACCTTC.

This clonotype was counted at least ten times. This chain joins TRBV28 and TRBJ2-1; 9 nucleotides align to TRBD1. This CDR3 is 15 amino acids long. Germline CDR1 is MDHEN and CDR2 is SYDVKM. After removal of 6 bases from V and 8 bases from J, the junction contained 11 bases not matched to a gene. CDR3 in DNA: TGTGCCAGCAGCTCGCCGGGACAGGGTTACCATGAGCAGTTCTTC. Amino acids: CASSSPGQGYHEQFF.

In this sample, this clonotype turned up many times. CDR3 in amino acids: CASSLRVPTNEKLFF. The CDR3 DNA reads TGTGCCAGCAGTTTACGGGTGCCAACTAATGAAAAACTGTTTTTT. This chain joins TRBV12-3 or TRBV12-4 and TRBJ1-4, with no clear D. The CDR3 is 15 residues long. Trimming shortened V by 2 bases and J by 0 bases, and 7 bases separated the two germline ends.

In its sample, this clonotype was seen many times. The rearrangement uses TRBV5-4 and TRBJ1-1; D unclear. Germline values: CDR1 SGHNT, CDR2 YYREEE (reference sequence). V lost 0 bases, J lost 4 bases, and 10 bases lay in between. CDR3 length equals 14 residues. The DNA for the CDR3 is TGTGCCAGCAGCTTGGGTTTTGAGGGCACTGAAGCTTTCTTT. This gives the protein CASSLGFEGTEAFF.

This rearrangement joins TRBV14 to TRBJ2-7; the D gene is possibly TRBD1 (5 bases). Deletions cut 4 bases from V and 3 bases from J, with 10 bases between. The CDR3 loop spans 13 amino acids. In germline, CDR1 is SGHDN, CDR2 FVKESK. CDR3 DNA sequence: TGTGCCAGCAGCCGCATAGGGGACTACGAGCAGTACTTC. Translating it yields CASSRIGDYEQYF. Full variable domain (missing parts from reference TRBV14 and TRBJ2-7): EAGVTQFPSHSVIEKGQTVTLRCDPISGHDNLYWYRRVMGKEIKFLLHFVKESKQDESGMPNNRFLAERTGGTYSTLKVQPAELEDSGVYFCASSRIGDYEQYFGPGTRLTVT.

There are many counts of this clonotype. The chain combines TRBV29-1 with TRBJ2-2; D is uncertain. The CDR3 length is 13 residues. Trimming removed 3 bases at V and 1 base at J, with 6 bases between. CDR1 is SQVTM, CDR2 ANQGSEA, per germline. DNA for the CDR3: TGCAGCGTTGACACGGTGAACACCGGGGAGCTGTTTTTT. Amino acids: CSVDTVNTGELFF.

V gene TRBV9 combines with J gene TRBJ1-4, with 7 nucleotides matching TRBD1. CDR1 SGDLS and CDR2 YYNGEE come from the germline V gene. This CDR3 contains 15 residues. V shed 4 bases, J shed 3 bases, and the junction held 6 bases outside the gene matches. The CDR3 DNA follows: TGTGCCAGCAGCCGGGGGGGACAGCCTAATGAAAAACTGTTTTTT. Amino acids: CASSRGGQPNEKLFF.

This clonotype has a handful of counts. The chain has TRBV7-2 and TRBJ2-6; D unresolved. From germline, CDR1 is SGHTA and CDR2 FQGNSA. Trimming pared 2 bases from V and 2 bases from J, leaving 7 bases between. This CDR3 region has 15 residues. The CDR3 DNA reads TGTGCCAGCAGCTTAAGGCCCCCTGGGGCCAACGTCCTGACTTTC. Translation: CASSLRPPGANVLTF.

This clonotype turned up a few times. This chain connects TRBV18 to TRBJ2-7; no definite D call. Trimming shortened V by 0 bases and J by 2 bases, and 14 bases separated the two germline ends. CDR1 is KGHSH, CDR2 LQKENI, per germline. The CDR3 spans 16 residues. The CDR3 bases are TGTGCCAGCTCACCACCGAAGACTCCGAATACCTACGAGCAGTACTTC. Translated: CASSPPKTPNTYEQYF.

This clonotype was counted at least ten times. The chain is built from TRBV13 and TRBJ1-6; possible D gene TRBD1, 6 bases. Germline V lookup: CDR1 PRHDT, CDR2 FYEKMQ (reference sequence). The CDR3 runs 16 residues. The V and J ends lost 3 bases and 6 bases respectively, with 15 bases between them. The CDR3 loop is CASSLAGDEANSPLHF. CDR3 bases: TGTGCCAGCAGCTTGGCAGGGGATGAAGCTAATTCACCCCTCCACTTT.

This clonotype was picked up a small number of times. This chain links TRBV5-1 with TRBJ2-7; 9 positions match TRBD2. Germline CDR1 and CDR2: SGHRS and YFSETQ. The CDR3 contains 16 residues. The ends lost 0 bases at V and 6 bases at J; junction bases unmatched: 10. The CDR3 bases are TGCGCCAGCAGCTTGGCGGTAGCGGGGGCCTTCGCCGAGCAGTACTTC. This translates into CASSLAVAGAFAEQYF.

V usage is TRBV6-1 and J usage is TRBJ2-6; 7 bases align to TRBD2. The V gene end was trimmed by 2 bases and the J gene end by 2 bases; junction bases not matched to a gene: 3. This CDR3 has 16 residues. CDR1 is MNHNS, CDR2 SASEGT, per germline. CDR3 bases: TGTGCCAGCAGTGAATGGGGGGGGGCTGGGGCCAACGTCCTGACTTTC. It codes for CASSEWGGAGANVLTF.

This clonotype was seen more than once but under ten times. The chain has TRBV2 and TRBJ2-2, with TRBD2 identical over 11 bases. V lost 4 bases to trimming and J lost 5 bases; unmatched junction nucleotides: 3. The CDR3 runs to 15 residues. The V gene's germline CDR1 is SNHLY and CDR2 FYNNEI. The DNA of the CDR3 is TGTGCCAGCAGTGGCCCTAGCGGGGGGACCGGGGAGCTGTTTTTT. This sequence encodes CASSGPSGGTGELFF.

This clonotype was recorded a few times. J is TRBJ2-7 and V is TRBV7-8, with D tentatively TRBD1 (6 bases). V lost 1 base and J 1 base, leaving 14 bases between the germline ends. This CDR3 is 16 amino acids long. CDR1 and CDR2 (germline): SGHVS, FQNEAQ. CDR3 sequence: CASSLEPGVGSYEQYF. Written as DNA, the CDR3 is TGTGCCAGCAGCTTAGAACCAGGGGTTGGTTCCTACGAGCAGTACTTC.

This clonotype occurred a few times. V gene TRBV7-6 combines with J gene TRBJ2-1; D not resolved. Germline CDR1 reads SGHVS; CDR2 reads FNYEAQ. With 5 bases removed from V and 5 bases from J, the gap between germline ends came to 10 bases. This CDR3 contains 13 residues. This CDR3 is CASSPTTDNEQFF. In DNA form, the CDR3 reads TGTGCCAGCAGCCCTACGACGGACAATGAGCAGTTCTTC.

The CDR3 loop is CASSYGQGTDGYTF. CDR3 sequence (DNA): TGCGCCAGCAGCTACGGACAGGGGACTGATGGCTACACCTTC. The V call is TRBV5-1, the J call TRBJ1-2, with 9 bases fitting TRBD1. Germline CDR1 is SGHRS and CDR2 is YFSETQ. V was pared by 3 bases and J by 6 bases, with 6 bases of the junction left unmatched. The CDR3 extends over 14 amino acids.

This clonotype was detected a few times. The DNA of the CDR3 is TGTGCCAGCAGCCCTAATCCAACGGTTTTGACATCTATGAACACTGAAGCTTTCTTT. This encodes CASSPNPTVLTSMNTEAFF. The V call is TRBV11-2, the J call TRBJ1-1; D unclear. The CDR3 runs 19 residues. The germline V and J ends were trimmed by 5 bases and 0 bases, with 25 bases remaining between them. CDR1 is SGHAT, CDR2 FQNNGV, per germline. Full variable domain (outside the CDR3, taken from reference TRBV11-2 and TRBJ1-1): EAGVAQSPRYKIIEKRQSVAFWCNPISGHATLYWYQQILGQGPKLLIQFQNNGVVDDSQLPKDRFSAERLKGVDSTLKIQPAKLEDSAVYLCASSPNPTVLTSMNTEAFFGQGTRLTVV.

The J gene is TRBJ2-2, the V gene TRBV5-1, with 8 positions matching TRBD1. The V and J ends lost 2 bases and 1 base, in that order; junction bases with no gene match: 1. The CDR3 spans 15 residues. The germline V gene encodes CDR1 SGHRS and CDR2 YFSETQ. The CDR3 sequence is CASSFGQGNTGELFF. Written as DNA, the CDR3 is TGCGCCAGCAGCTTTGGACAGGGGAACACCGGGGAGCTGTTTTTT.

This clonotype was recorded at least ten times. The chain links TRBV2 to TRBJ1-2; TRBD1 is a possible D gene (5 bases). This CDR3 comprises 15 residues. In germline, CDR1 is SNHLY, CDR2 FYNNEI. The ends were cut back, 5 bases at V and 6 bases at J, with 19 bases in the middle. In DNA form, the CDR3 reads TGTGCCAGCAGTCCGTCAGGGAATAGTGATCATGGCTACACCTTC. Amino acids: CASSPSGNSDHGYTF.

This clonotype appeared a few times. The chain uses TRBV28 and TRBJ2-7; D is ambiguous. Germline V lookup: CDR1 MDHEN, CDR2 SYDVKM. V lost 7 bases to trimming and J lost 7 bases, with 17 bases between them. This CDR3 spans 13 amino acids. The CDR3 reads CASIPSTGLEQYF. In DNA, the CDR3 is TGTGCCAGCATCCCCTCCACCGGCCTGGAGCAGTACTTC.

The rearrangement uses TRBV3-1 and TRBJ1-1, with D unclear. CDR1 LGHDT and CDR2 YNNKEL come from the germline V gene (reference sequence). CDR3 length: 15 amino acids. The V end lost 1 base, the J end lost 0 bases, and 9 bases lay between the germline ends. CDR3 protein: CASSQAPGLNTEAFF. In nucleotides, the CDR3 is TGTGCCAGCAGCCAAGCCCCTGGATTGAACACTGAAGCTTTCTTT.

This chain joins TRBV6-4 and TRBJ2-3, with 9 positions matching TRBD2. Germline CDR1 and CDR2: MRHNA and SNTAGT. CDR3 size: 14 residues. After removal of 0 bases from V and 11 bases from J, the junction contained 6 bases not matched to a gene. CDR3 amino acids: CASSDSGAGGLQYF. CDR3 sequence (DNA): TGTGCCAGCAGTGACTCGGGAGCGGGGGGCCTGCAGTATTTT.

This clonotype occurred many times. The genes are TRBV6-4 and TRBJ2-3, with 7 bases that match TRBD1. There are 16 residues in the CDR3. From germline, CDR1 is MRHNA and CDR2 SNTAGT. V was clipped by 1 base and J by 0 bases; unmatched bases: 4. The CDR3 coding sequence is TGTGCCAGCAGTGACTTGGGGACAGCTAGCACAGATACGCAGTATTTT. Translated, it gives CASSDLGTASTDTQYF.